This TCR beta chain came from a study of T-cell reconstitution after alpha-beta-depleted transplantation in children. In its sample, this clonotype was seen a few times. Its antigen is not identified. Using unique molecular identifiers, the investigators prepared the TCRbeta library. TCRdb passed the PCR reads through MiXCR, listing each CDR3 protein once. The data hold about 590,000 distinct CDR3 sequences, with approximately 13% observed a single time. The CDR3 extends over 16 amino acids. V gave up 0 bases and J gave up 1 base; unmatched junction bases: 5. Per the germline V gene, CDR1 is MGHDK and CDR2 is SYGVNS. Overall study findings and caveats: Several hundred expanded graft clones reportedly supplied alpha-beta T cells about two months after transplant.

Sample: PBMCs, mostly from graft donor cells, taken 360 days after TCRalphabeta/CD19-depleted stem cell transplant. This chain joins TRBV25-1 and TRBJ2-5; 7 nucleotides line up with TRBD2. This clonotype originated in a male patient younger than 18 who had a stem cell transplant for acute myeloid leukemia, so the T cells may come from the graft donor. The CDR3 loop is CASSEYGGGPQETQYF. The CDR3 region has the DNA TGTGCCAGCAGTGAATATGGGGGAGGGCCCCAAGAGACCCAGTACTTC.